These T cell receptor beta chains were read from a single sample in a study of naive and memory T cell subsets. TCRdb re-called the UMI-ligation and nested PCR reads with MiXCR, one entry per CDR3 protein. This repertoire shows 17,000 or so distinct CDR3 sequences, approximately 9.6% found once; its top ten account for over 6.5%. Sequences were derived from skin, sampled from a tuberculin skin test site. The receptors derive from an adult in good health. Each CDR3 is given with its conserved first and last residue. A D gene is named only where the DNA matches it firmly. Not all rows give a size; the values are once, few, many and, for expanded clones, a class.

D: -; size: -; J: TRBJ2-3; V: TRBV20-1; length: 15; CDR3: CSASDLRVGTDTQYF; DNA: TGCAGTGCTTCTGATTTGAGAGTTGGCACAGATACGCAGTATTTT
D: TRBD2; size: -; J: TRBJ2-2; V: TRBV7-2; length: 17; CDR3: CASSYGVGLKNTGELFF; DNA: TGTGCCAGCAGCTATGGGGTGGGACTAAAGAACACCGGGGAGCTGTTTTTT
D: TRBD2; size: few; J: TRBJ2-4; V: TRBV6-2/TRBV6-3; length: 16; CDR3: CASRHRLAGGVNIQYF; DNA: TGTGCCAGCAGACATCGACTAGCGGGGGGGGTAAACATTCAGTACTTC
D: -; size: many; J: TRBJ2-4; V: TRBV20-1; length: 11; CDR3: CSAGLKNIQYF; DNA: TGCAGTGCGGGACTCAAAAACATTCAGTACTTC
D: TRBD1; size: many; J: TRBJ1-1; V: TRBV20-1; length: 15; CDR3: CSARDKGQGFTEAFF; DNA: TGCAGTGCTAGAGATAAGGGACAGGGGTTCACTGAAGCTTTCTTT
D: TRBD1; size: -; J: TRBJ2-7; V: TRBV7-2; length: 15; CDR3: CASSPEDRGPYEQYF; DNA: TGTGCCAGCAGCCCCGAGGACAGGGGCCCCTACGAGCAGTACTTC
D: -; size: many; J: TRBJ2-3; V: TRBV11-2; length: 13; CDR3: CASSPPSTDTQYF; DNA: TGTGCCAGCAGCCCACCCAGCACAGATACGCAGTATTTT
D: TRBD1; size: many; J: TRBJ1-2; V: TRBV20-1; length: 13; CDR3: CSAGWTGAYGYTF; DNA: TGCAGTGCTGGTTGGACAGGGGCCTATGGCTACACCTTC
D: -; size: few; J: TRBJ1-1; V: TRBV18; length: 15; CDR3: CASSQGRQRTTEAFF; DNA: TGTGCCAGCTCACAAGGTAGACAGCGTACGACTGAAGCTTTCTTT
D: -; size: few; J: TRBJ1-2; V: TRBV10-2; length: 17; CDR3: CASSAAFLSSGTYGYTF; DNA: TGCGCCAGCAGTGCCGCTTTTTTGAGCTCCGGCACCTATGGCTACACCTTC
D: TRBD2; size: few; J: TRBJ2-1; V: TRBV11-3; length: 17; CDR3: CANIKAGGPSSYNEQFF; DNA: TGTGCCAATATCAAAGCGGGGGGGCCGAGCTCCTACAATGAGCAGTTCTTC
D: TRBD2; size: many; J: TRBJ2-1; V: TRBV4-1; length: 15; CDR3: CASSQGRLAGNEQFF; DNA: TGCGCCAGCAGCCAAGGTCGTCTAGCGGGAAATGAGCAGTTCTTC
D: -; size: many; J: TRBJ2-3; V: TRBV6-5; length: 14; CDR3: CASSLLVGSDTQYF; DNA: TGTGCCAGCAGCCTCCTGGTGGGGTCAGATACGCAGTATTTT
D: -; size: many; J: TRBJ1-3; V: TRBV28; length: 14; CDR3: CASSRDRPRNTIYF; DNA: TGTGCCAGCAGTCGTGACAGGCCAAGAAACACCATATATTTT
D: -; size: many; J: TRBJ1-2; V: TRBV20-1; length: 14; CDR3: CSAKRVDREYGYTF; DNA: TGCAGTGCTAAACGAGTAGACCGGGAGTATGGCTACACCTTC
D: TRBD1; size: many; J: TRBJ2-2; V: TRBV28; length: 17; CDR3: CASSLPPGQGSTGELFF; DNA: TGTGCCAGCAGTCTCCCCCCTGGACAGGGGTCCACCGGGGAGCTGTTTTTT
D: -; size: many; J: TRBJ2-7; V: TRBV20-1; length: 12; CDR3: CSARDRAIEQYF; DNA: TGCAGTGCTAGAGATCGGGCTATCGAGCAGTACTTC
D: TRBD2; size: -; J: TRBJ2-1; V: TRBV20-1; length: 13; CDR3: CSPIAGSYNEQFF; DNA: TGCAGTCCTATAGCGGGTTCCTACAATGAGCAGTTCTTC
D: TRBD1; size: medium-sized; J: TRBJ2-7; V: TRBV19; length: 15; CDR3: CASSTSRDRPYEQYF; DNA: TGTGCCAGTAGTACCTCCCGGGACAGACCCTACGAGCAGTACTTC
D: -; size: -; J: TRBJ2-1; V: TRBV7-9; length: 14; CDR3: CASSGQSNYNEQFF; DNA: TGTGCCAGCAGCGGCCAGTCAAACTACAATGAGCAGTTCTTC
D: -; size: many; J: TRBJ1-6; V: TRBV7-9; length: 16; CDR3: CASRWRGSSYNSPLHF; DNA: TGTGCCAGCAGATGGCGGGGCAGCTCCTATAATTCACCCCTCCACTTT
D: -; size: -; J: TRBJ1-5; V: TRBV12-5; length: 11; CDR3: CASGSRRTQHF; DNA: TGTGCTAGTGGTTCCCGACGCACTCAGCATTTT
D: -; size: few; J: TRBJ2-6; V: TRBV5-4; length: 15; CDR3: CASSLTYVGANVLTF; DNA: TGTGCCAGCAGCTTGACGTATGTCGGGGCCAACGTCCTGACTTTC
D: TRBD2; size: -; J: TRBJ2-7; V: TRBV10-3; length: 18; CDR3: CAIGERQAALAGLHEQYF; DNA: TGTGCCATCGGGGAACGACAAGCAGCACTAGCGGGACTCCACGAGCAGTACTTC
D: -; size: many; J: TRBJ2-7; V: TRBV29-1; length: 12; CDR3: CSVEDLGNEQYF; DNA: TGCAGCGTTGAAGATTTGGGGAACGAGCAGTACTTC
D: TRBD2; size: -; J: TRBJ2-2; V: TRBV5-1; length: 17; CDR3: CASSYVPSGTGTGELFF; DNA: TGCGCCAGCAGCTACGTACCTAGCGGGACTGGCACCGGGGAGCTGTTTTTT
D: -; size: medium-sized; J: TRBJ2-5; V: TRBV6-5; length: 14; CDR3: CASSYFASKETQYF; DNA: TGTGCCAGCAGTTACTTCGCCAGCAAAGAGACCCAGTACTTC
D: -; size: many; J: TRBJ1-1; V: TRBV27; length: 17; CDR3: CASSLSITAAPSTEAFF; DNA: TGTGCCAGCAGTTTATCGATTACGGCGGCCCCCTCAACTGAAGCTTTCTTT
D: TRBD1; size: many; J: TRBJ2-7; V: TRBV24-1; length: 14; CDR3: CATKAGTGDYEQYF; DNA: TGTGCCACAAAGGCAGGGACAGGGGACTACGAGCAGTACTTC
D: -; size: many; J: TRBJ2-7; V: TRBV27; length: 18; CDR3: CASSLSSVGGARPYEQYF; DNA: TGTGCCAGCAGTTTATCGAGTGTGGGGGGGGCGAGACCCTACGAGCAGTACTTC
D: TRBD1; size: many; J: TRBJ1-2; V: TRBV5-8; length: 14; CDR3: CASSIGQGADGYTF; DNA: TGTGCCAGCAGCATCGGACAGGGGGCTGATGGCTACACCTTC